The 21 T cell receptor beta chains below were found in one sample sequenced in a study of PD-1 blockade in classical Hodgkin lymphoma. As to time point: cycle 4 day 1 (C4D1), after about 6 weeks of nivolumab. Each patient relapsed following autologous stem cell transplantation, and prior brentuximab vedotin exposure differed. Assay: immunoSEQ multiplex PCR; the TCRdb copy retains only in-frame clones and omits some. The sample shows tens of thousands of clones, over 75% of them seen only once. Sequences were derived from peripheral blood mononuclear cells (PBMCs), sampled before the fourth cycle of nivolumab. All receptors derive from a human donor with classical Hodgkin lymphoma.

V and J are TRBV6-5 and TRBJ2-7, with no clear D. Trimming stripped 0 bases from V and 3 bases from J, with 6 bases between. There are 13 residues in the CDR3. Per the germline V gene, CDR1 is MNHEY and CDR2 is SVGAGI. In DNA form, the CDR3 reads TGTGCCAGCAGTTACTCGGGGATCTACGAGCAGTACTTC. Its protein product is CASSYSGIYEQYF.

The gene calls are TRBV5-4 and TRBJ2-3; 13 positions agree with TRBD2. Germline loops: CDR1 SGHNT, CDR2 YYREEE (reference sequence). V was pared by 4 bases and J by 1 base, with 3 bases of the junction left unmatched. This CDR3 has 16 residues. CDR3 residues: CASSRGTSGGTDTQYF. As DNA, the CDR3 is TGTGCCAGCAGCCGCGGGACTAGCGGGGGCACAGATACGCAGTATTTT. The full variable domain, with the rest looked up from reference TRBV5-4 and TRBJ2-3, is ETGVTQSPTHLIKTRGQQVTLRCSSQSGHNTVSWYQQALGQGPQFIFQYYREEENGRGNFPPRFSGLQFPNYSSELNVNALELDDSALYLCASSRGTSGGTDTQYFGPGTRLTVL.

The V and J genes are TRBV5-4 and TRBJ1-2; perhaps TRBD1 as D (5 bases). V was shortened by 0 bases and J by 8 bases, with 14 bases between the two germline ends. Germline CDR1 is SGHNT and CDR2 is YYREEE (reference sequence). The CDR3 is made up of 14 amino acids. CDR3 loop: CASSLDGGAKGYTF. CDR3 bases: TGTGCCAGCAGCTTGGACGGGGGAGCGAAGGGCTACACCTTC.

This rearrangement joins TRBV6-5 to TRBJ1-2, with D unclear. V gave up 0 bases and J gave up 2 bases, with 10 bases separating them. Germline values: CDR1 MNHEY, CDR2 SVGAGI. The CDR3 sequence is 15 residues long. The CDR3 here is CASSYSMLGNYGYTF. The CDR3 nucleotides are TGTGCCAGCAGTTACTCGATGCTGGGGAACTATGGCTACACCTTC.

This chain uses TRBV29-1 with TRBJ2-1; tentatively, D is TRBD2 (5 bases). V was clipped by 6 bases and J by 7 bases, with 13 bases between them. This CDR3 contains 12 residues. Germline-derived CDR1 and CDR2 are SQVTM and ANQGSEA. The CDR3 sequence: CSVGGPGNEQFF. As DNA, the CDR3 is TGCAGCGTCGGCGGGCCGGGGAATGAGCAGTTCTTC.

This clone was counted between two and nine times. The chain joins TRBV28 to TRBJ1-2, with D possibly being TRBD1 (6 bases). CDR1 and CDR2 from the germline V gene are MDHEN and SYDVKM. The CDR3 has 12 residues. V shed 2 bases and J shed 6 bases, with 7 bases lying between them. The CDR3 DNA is TGTGCCAGCAGTTTAGCAGGGGATGGCTACACCTTC. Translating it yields CASSLAGDGYTF.

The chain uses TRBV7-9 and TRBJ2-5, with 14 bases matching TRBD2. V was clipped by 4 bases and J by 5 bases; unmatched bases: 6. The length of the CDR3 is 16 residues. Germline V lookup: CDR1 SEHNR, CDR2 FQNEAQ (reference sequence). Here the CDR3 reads CASSSRGLAGAETQYF. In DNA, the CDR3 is TGTGCCAGCAGCTCCAGGGGACTAGCGGGAGCCGAGACCCAGTACTTC.

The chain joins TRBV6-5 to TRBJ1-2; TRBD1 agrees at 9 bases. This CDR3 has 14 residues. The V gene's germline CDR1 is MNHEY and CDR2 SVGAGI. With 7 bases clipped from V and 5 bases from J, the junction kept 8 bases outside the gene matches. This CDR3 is CASTAAGTGYGYTF. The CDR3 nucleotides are TGTGCCAGCACCGCTGCCGGGACAGGGTATGGCTACACCTTC.

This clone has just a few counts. The CDR3 protein is CASSLMEQGTYGYTF. CDR3 sequence (DNA): TGTGCCAGCAGTCTTATGGAACAGGGGACCTATGGCTACACCTTC. V and J are TRBV28 and TRBJ1-2; 7 positions match TRBD1. CDR1 MDHEN and CDR2 SYDVKM come from the germline V gene. The CDR3 length is 15 residues. V trimming: 5 bases; J trimming: 4 bases; junction bases outside the gene matches: 10.

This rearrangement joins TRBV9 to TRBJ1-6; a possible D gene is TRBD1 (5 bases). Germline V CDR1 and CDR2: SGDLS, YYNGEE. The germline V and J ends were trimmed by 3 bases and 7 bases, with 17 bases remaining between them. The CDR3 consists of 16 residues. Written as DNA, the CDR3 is TGTGCCAGCAGCGAGAGGGGAGGCAGGACAAATTCACCCCTCCACTTT. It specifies CASSERGGRTNSPLHF.

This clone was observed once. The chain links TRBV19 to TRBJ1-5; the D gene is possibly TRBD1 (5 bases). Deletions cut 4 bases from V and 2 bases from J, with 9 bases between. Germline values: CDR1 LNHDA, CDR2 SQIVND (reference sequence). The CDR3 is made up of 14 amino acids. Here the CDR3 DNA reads TGTGCCAGTAGTACCCAGGGTGGCAATCAGCCCCAGCATTTT. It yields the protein CASSTQGGNQPQHF.

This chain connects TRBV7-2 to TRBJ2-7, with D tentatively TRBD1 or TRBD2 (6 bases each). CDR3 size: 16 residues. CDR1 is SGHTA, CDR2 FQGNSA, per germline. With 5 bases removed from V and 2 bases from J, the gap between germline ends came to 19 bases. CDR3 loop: CASSPLGGTLTYEQYF. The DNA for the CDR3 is TGTGCCAGCAGCCCCTTAGGGGGGACTCTTACCTACGAGCAGTACTTC.

The CDR3 bases are TGTGCCAGCAGGAAGGACAGGGGGCCGGTCACTGAAGCTTTCTTT. This gives the protein CASRKDRGPVTEAFF. This rearrangement joins TRBV2 to TRBJ1-1; 11 bases are shared with TRBD1. The CDR3 is made up of 15 amino acids. Losses at the gene ends were 6 bases for V and 4 bases for J; bases not matched to a gene: 7. Per the germline V gene, CDR1 is SNHLY and CDR2 is FYNNEI. Full variable domain (outside the CDR3, taken from reference TRBV2 and TRBJ1-1): EPEVTQTPSHQVTQMGQEVILRCVPISNHLYFYWYRQILGQKVEFLVSFYNNEISEKSEIFDDQFSVERPDGSNFTLKIRSTKLEDSAMYFCASRKDRGPVTEAFFGQGTRLTVV.

The CDR3 coding sequence is TGTGCCAGCAGCCAAGATTCAGGGGGGGATCAGCCCCAGCATTTT. Translation: CASSQDSGGDQPQHF. The genes are TRBV4-2 and TRBJ1-5; 7 bases fit TRBD1. CDR1 and CDR2 from the germline V gene are LGHNA and YNFKEQ. There are 15 residues in the CDR3. Trimming removed 0 bases from V and 5 bases from J; junction bases left unmatched: 4.

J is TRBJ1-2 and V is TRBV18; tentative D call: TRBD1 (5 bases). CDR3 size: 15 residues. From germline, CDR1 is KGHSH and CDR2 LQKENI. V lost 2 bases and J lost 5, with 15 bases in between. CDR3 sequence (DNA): TGTGCCAGCTCACCAACGCCGGGACCTCTTTATGGCTACACCTTC. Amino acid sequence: CASSPTPGPLYGYTF.

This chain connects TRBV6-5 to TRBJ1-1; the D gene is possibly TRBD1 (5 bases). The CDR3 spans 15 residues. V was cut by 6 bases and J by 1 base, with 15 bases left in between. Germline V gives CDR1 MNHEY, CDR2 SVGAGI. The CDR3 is CASRRNIDRNTEAFF. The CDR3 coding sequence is TGTGCCAGCAGGAGGAATATAGACAGGAACACTGAAGCTTTCTTT.

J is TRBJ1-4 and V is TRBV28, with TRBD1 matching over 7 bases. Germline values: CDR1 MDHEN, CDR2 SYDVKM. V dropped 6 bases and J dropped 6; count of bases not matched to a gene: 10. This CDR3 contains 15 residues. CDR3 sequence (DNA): TGTGCCAGCAGCCCAATCAGGGGGGAAGATGAAAAACTGTTTTTT. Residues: CASSPIRGEDEKLFF.

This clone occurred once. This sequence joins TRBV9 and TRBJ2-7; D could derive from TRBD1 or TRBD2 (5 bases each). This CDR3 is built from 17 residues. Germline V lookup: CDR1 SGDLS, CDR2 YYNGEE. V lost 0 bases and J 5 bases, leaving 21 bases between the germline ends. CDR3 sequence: CASSVGVGTGPDHEQYF. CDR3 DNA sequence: TGTGCCAGCAGCGTAGGGGTAGGTACGGGACCGGATCACGAGCAGTACTTC. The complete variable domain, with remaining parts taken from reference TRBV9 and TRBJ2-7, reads DSGVTQTPKHLITATGQRVTLRCSPRSGDLSVYWYQQSLDQGLQFLIQYYNGEERAKGNILERFSAQQFPDLHSELNLSSLELGDSALYFCASSVGVGTGPDHEQYFGPGTRLTVT.

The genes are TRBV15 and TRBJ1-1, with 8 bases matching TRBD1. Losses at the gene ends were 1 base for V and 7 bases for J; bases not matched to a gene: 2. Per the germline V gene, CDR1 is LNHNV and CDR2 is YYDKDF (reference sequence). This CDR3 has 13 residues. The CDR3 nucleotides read TGTGCCACCAGCAGAGGACAGGGGCTTGAAGCTTTCTTT. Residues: CATSRGQGLEAFF.

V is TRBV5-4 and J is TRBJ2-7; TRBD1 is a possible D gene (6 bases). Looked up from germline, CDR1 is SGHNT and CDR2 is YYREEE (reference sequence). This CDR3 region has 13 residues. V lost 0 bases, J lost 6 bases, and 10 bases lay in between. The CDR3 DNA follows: TGTGCCAGCAGCTTGGGACAGGCGCTCGAGCAGTACTTC. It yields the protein CASSLGQALEQYF.

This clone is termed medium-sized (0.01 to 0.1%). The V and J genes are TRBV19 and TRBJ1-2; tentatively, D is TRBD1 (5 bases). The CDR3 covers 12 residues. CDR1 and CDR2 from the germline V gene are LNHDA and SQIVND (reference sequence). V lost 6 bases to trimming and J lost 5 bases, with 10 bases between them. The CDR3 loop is CASRAGFYGYTF. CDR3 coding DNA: TGTGCCAGTAGGGCAGGGTTTTATGGCTACACCTTC.